This T cell receptor (beta chain) was recorded in a study of OX40 agonist ivuxolimab in advanced cancers. The germline V gene encodes CDR1 MNHEY and CDR2 SMNVEV (reference sequence). Trimming took 3 bases from V and 2 from J, leaving 8 bases between them. The CDR3 has 13 residues. Method: immunoSEQ multiplex PCR; TCRdb's copy keeps in-frame clones and lacks some. The data show about 73,000 clones, more than 80% seen once. The TCR was taken from an adult with an advanced solid tumor such as melanoma, head and neck, liver or kidney cancer. Source: CD4+ or CD8+ T cells sorted from blood, taken in a trial of the OX40 agonist ivuxolimab. The chain recombines TRBV27 with TRBJ2-7; D ambiguous. The CDR3 region is CASSLGRAYEQYF. The DNA for the CDR3 is TGTGCCAGCAGTTTGGGTAGGGCCTACGAGCAGTACTTC.